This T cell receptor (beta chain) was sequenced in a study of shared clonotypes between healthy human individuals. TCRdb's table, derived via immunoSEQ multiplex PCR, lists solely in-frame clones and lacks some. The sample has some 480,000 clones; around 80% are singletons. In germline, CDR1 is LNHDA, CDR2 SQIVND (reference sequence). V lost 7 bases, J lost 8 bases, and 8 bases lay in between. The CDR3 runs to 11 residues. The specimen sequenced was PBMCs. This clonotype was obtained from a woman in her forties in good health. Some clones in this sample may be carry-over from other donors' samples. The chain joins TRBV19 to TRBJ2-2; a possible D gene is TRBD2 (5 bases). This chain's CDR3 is CASMEAGELFF. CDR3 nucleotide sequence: TGTGCCAGTATGGAGGCTGGGGAGCTGTTTTTT.